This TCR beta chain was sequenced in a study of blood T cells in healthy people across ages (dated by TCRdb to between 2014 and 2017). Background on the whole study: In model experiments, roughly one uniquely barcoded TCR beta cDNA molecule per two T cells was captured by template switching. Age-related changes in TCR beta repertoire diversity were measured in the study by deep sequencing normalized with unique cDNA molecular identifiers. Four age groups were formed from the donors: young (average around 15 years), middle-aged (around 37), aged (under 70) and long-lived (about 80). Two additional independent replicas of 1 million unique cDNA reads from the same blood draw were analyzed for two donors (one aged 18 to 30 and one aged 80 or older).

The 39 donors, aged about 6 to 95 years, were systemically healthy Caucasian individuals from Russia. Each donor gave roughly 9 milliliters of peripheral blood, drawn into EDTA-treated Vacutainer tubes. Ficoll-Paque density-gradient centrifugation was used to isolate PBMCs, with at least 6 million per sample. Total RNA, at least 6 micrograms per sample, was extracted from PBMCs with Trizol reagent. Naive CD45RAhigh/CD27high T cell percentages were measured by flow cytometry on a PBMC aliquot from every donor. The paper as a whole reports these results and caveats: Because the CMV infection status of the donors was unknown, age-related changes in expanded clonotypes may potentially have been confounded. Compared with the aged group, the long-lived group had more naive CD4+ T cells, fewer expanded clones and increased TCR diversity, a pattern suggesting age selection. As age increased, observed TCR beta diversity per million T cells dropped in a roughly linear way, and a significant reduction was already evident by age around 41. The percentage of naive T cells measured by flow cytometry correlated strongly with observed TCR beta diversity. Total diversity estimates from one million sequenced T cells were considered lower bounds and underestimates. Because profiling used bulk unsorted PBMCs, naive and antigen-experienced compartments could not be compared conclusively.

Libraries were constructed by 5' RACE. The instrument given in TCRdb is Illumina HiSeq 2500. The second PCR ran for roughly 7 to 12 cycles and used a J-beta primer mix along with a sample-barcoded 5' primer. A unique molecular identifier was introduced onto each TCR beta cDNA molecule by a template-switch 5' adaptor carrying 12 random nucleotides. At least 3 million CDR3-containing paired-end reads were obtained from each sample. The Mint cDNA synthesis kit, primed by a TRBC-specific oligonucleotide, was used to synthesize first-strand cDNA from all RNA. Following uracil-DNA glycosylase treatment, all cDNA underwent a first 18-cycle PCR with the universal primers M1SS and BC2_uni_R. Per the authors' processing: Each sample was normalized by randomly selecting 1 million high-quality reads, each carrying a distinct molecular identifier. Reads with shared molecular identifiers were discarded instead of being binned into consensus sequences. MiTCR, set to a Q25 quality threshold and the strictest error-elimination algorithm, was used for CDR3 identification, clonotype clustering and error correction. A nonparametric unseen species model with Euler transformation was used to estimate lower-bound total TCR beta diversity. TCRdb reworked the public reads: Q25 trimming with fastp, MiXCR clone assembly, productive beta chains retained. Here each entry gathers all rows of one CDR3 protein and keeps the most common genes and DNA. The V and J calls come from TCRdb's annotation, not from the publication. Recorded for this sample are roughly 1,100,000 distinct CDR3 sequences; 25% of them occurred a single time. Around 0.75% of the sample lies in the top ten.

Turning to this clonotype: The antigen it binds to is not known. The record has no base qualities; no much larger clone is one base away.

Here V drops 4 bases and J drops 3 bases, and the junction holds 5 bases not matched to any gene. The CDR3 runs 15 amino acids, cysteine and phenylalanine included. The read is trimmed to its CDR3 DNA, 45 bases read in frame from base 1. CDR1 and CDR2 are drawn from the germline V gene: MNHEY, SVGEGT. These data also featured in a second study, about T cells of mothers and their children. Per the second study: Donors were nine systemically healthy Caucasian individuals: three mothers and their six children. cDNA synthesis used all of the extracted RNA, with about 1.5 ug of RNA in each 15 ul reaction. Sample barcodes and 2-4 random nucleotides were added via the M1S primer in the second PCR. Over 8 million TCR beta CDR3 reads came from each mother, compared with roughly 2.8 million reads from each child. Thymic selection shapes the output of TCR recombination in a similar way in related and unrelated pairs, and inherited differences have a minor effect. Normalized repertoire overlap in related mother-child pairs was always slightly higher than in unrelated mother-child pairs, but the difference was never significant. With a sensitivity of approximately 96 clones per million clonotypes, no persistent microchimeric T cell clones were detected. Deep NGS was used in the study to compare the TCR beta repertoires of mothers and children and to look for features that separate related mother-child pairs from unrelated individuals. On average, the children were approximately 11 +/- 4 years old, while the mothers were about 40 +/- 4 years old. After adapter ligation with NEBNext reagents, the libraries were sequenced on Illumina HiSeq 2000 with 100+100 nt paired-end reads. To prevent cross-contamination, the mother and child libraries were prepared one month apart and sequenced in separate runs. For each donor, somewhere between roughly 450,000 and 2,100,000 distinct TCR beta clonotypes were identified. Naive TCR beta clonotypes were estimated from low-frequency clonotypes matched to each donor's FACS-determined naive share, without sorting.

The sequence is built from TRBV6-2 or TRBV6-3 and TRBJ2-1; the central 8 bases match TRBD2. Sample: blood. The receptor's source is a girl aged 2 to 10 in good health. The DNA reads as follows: TGTGCCAGCAGTTCTATAGCGGGGCTCTACAATGAGCAGTTCTTC. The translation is CASSSIAGLYNEQFF.